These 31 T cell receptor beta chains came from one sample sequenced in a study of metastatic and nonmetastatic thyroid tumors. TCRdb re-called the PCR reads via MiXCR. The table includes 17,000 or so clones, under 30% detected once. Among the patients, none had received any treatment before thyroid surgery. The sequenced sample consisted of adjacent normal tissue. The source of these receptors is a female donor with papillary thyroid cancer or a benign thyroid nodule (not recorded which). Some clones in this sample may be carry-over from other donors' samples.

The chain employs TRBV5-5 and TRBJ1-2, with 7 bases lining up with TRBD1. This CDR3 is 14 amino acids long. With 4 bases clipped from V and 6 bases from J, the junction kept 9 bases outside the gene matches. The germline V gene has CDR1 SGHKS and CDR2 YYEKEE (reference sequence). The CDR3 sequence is CASSETGWPHGYTF. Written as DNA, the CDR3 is TGTGCCAGCAGCGAGACAGGGTGGCCCCATGGCTACACCTTC.

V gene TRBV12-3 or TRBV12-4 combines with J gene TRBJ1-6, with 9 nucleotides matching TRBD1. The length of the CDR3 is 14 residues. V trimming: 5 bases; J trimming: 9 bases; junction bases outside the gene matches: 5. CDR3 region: CASSPGQGSSPLHF. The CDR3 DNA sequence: TGTGCCAGCAGTCCGGGACAGGGTAGTTCACCCCTCCACTTT.

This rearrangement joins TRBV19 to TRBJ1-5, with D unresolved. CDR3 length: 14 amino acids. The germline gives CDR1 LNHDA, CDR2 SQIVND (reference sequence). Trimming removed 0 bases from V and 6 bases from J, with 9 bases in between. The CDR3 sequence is CASSIDLSRQPQHF. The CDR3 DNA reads TGTGCCAGTAGTATAGATCTCTCCCGTCAGCCCCAGCATTTT.

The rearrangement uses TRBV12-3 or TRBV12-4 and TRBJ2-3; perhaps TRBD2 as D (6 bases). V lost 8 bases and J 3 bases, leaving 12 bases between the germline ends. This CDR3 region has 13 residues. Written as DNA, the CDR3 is TGTGCCAGCCATCGGGAGAGAACAGATACGCAGTATTTT. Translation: CASHRERTDTQYF.

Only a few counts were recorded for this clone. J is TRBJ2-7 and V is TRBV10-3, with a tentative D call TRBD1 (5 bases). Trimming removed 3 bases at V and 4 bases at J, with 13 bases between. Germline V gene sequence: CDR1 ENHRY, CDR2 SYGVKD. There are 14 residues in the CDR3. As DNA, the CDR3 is TGTGCCATCAGTGAAAGCGCAGGGATATACGAGCAGTACTTC. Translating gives CAISESAGIYEQYF.

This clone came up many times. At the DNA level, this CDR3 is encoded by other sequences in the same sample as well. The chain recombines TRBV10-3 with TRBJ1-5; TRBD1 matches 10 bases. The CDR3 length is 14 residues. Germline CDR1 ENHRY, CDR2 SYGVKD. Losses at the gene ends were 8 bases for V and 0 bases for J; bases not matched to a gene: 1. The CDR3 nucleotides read TGTGCCATCGGGACAGGGGATAGCAATCAGCCCCAGCATTTT. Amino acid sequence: CAIGTGDSNQPQHF.

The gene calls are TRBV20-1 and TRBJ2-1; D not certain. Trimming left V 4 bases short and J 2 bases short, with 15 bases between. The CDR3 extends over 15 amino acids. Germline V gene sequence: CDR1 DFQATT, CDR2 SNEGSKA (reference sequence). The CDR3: CSATSLHTAYNEQFF. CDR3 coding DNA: TGCAGTGCTACTTCCCTCCATACCGCCTACAATGAGCAGTTCTTC.

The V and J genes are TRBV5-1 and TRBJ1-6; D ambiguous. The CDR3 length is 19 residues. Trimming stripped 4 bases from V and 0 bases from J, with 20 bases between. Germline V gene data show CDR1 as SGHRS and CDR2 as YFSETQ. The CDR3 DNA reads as TGCGCCAGCAGCCCACTAGGTTGGCCACAAAGCTCCTATAATTCACCCCTCCACTTT. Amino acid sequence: CASSPLGWPQSSYNSPLHF.

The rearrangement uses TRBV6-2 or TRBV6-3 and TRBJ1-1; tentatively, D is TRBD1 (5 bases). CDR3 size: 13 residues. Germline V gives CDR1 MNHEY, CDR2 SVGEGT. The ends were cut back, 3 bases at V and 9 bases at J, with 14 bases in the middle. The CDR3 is CASSYEGIQQAFF. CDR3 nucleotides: TGTGCCAGCAGTTATGAGGGGATCCAACAAGCTTTCTTT.

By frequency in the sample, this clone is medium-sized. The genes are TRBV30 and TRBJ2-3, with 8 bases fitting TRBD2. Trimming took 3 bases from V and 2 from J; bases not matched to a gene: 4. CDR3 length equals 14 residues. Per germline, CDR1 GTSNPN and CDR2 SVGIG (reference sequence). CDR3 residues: CAWSRTSLTDTQYF. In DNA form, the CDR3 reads TGTGCCTGGAGCCGGACTAGCCTCACAGATACGCAGTATTTT.

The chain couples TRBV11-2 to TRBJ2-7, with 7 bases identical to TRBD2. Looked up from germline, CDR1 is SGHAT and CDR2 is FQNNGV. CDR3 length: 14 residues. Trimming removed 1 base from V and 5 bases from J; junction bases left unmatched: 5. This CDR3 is CASSLVAGVHEQYF. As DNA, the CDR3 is TGTGCCAGCAGCTTAGTGGCGGGGGTGCACGAGCAGTACTTC.

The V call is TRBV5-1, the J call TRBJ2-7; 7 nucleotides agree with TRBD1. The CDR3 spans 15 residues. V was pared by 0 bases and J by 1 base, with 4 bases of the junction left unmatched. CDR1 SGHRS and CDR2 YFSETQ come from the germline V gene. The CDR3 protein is CASSLGAGGSYEQYF. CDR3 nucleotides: TGCGCCAGCAGCTTGGGGGCAGGGGGTTCCTACGAGCAGTACTTC.

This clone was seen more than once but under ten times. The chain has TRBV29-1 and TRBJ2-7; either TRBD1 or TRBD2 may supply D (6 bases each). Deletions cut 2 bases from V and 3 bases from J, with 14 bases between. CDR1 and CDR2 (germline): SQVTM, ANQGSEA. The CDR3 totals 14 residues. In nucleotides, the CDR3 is TGCAGCGTTGAAATTCAAGGGGGGTACTACGAGCAGTACTTC. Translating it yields CSVEIQGGYYEQYF.

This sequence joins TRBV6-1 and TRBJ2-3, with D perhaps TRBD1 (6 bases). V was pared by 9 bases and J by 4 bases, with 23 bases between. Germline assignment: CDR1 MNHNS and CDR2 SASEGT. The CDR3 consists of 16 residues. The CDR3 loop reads CASRGGRTPDSDTQYF. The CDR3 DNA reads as TGTGCCAGTCGAGGGGGACGGACACCCGACTCAGATACGCAGTATTTT.

CDR3 loop: CAICTNSGGSTDTQYF. Written as DNA, the CDR3 is TGTGCCATCTGCACAAATAGCGGGGGGAGCACAGATACGCAGTATTTT. This chain joins TRBV6-1 and TRBJ2-3; 10 bases are shared with TRBD2. The length of the CDR3 is 16 residues. V lost 10 bases to trimming and J lost 0 bases; unmatched junction nucleotides: 10. Per the germline V gene, CDR1 is MNHNS and CDR2 is SASEGT.

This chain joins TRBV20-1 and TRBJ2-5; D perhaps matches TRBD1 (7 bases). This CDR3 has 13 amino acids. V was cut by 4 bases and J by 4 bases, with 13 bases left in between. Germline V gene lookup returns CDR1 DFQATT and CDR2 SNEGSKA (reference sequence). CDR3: CSATEGAGETQYF. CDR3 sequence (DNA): TGCAGTGCTACGGAGGGGGCAGGAGAGACCCAGTACTTC.

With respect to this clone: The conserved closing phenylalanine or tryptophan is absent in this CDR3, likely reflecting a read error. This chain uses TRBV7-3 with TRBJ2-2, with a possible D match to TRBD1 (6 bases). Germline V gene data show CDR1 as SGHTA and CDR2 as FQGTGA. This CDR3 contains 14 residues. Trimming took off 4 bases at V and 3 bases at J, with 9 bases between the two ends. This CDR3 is CASSSDSYTGELFV. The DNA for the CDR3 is TGTGCCAGCAGCTCGGACAGCTACACCGGGGAGCTGTTTGTT.

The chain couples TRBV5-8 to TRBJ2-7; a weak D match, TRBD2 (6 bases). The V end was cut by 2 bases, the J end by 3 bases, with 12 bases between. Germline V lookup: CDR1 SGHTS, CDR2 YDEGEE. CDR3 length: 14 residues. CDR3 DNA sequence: TGTGCCAGCAGCTTTGGAGGGAAGGGCTACGAGCAGTACTTC. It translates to CASSFGGKGYEQYF.

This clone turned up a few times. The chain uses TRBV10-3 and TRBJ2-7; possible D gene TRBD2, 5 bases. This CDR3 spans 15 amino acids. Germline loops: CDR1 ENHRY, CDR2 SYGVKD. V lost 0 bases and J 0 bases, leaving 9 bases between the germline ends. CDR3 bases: TGTGCCATCAGTGAGTCTACTGGGAGCTCCTACGAGCAGTACTTC. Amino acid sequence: CAISESTGSSYEQYF.

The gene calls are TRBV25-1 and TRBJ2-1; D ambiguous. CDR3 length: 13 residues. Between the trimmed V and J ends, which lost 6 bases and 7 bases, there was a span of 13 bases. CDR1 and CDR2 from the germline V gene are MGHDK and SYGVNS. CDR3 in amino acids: CASSTPHQNEQFF. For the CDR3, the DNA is TGTGCCAGCAGCACCCCCCACCAAAATGAGCAGTTCTTC.

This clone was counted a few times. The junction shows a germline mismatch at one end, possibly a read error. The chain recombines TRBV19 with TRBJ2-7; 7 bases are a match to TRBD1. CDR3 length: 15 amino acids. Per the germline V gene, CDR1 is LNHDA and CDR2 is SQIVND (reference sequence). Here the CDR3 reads CASSLDRATSYEQYF. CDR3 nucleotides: TGTGCCAGTAGTTTAGACAGGGCGACTTCCTACGAGCAGTACTTC.

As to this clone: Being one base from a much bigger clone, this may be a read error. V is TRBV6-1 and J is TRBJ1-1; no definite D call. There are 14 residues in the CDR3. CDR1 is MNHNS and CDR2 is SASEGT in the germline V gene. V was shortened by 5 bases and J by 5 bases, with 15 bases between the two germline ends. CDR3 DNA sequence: TGTGCCAGCAGTCTACAGTGCAGTGGGACTGAAGCTTTCTTT. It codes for CASSLQCSGTEAFF.

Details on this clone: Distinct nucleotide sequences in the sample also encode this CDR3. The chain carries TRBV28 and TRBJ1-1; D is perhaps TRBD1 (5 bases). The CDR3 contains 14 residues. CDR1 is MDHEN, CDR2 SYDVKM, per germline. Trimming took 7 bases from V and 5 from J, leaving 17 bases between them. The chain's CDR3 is CASNSLPRGTEAFF. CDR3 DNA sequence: TGTGCCAGCAATTCTCTCCCAAGGGGTACTGAAGCTTTCTTT.

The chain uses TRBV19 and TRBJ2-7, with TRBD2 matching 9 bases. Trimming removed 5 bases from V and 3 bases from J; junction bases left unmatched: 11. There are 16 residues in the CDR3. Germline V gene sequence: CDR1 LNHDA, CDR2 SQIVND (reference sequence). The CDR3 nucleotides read TGTGCCAGTAGTCCCCTGAATAGCGGGAGTAACTACGAGCAGTACTTC. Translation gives CASSPLNSGSNYEQYF.

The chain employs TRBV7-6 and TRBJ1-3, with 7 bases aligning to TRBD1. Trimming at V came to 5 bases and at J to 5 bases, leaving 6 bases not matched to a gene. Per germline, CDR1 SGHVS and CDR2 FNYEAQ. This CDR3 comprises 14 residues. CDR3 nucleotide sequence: TGTGCCAGCAGCAGCACAGGGGAGCGAAACACCATATATTTT. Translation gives CASSSTGERNTIYF.

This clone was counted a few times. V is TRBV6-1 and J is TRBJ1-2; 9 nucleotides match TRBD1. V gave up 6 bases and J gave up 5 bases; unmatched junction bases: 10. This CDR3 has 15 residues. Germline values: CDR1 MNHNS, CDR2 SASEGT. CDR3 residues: CASRTAGQGRYGYTF. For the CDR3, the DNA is TGTGCCAGCAGGACTGCGGGACAGGGTCGGTATGGCTACACCTTC.

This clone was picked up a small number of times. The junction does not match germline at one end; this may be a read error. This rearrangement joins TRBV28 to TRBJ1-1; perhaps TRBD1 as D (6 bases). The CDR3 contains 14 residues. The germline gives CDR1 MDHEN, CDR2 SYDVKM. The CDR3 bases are TGTGCCAGCAGTAGGACAGATACCCACACTGAAACTTTCTTT. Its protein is CASSRTDTHTETFF.

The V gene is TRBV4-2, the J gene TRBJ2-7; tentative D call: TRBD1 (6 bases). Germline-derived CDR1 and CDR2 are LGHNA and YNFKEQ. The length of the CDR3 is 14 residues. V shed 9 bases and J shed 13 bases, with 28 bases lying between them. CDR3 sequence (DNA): TGTGCCAGAATCCCTGGGGGCTTTGGGGCGGATCATTACTTC. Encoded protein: CARIPGGFGADHYF.

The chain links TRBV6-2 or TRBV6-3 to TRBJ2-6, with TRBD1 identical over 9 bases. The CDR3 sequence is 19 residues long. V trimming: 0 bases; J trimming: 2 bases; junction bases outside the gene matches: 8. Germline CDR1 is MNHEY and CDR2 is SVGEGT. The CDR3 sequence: CASSYSGGQGGPGANVLTF. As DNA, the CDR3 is TGTGCCAGCAGTTACTCGGGGGGACAGGGAGGACCTGGGGCCAACGTCCTGACTTTC.

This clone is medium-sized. CDR3 coding DNA: TGCGCCAGCAGCCAAGACTTGGGGTCTTCACCCCTCCACTTT. Its translation is CASSQDLGSSPLHF. This chain joins TRBV4-1 and TRBJ1-6; D is undetermined. Germline V gene lookup returns CDR1 MGHRA and CDR2 YSYEKL. V was cut by 0 bases and J by 9 bases, with 9 bases left in between. The length of the CDR3 is 14 residues.

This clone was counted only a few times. CDR3 residues: CASSPPPGRDHTEAFF. CDR3 coding DNA: TGTGCCAGCAGCCCCCCCCCTGGCAGGGACCACACTGAAGCTTTCTTT. This chain connects TRBV7-6 to TRBJ1-1; TRBD1 is a possible D gene (5 bases). The CDR3 spans 16 residues. The ends were cut back, 5 bases at V and 3 bases at J, with 19 bases in the middle. Per germline, CDR1 SGHVS and CDR2 FNYEAQ.